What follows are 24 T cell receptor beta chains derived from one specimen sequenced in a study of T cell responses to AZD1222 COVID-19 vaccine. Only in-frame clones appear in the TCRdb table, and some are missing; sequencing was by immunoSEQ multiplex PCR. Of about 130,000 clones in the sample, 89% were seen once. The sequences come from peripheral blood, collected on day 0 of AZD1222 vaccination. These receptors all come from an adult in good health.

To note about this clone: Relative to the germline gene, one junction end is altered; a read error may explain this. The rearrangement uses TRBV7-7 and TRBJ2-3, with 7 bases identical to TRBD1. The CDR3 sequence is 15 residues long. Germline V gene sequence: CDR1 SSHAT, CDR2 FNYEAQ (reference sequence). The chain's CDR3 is CASSLTEDRVDTQYF. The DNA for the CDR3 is TGTGCTAGCAGCTTAACTGAAGACAGGGTAGATACGCAGTATTTT.

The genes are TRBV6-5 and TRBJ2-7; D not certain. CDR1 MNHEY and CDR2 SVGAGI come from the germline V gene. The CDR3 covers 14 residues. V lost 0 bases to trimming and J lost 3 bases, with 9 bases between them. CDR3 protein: CASSYSSRSYEQYF. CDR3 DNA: TGTGCCAGCAGTTACTCGTCGAGGAGCTACGAGCAGTACTTC.

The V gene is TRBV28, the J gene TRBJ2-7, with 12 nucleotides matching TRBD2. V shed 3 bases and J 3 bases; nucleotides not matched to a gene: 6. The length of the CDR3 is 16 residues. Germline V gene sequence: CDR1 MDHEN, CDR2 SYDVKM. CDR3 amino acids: CASSFPTSGGLYEQYF. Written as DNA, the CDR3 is TGTGCCAGCAGTTTCCCTACTAGCGGGGGGCTCTACGAGCAGTACTTC.

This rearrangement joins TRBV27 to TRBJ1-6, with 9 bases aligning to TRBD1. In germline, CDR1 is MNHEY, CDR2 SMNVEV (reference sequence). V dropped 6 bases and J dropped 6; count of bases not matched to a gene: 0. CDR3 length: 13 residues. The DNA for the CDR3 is TGTGCCAGCAGGGGACAGGGTAATTCACCCCTCCACTTT. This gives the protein CASRGQGNSPLHF.

The CDR3 DNA follows: TGTGCCAGCAGCTTGGACAGGAGGGTCGGCGAGCAGTACTTC. This translates into CASSLDRRVGEQYF. The V call is TRBV5-4, the J call TRBJ2-7; D might be TRBD2 (6 bases). Per germline, CDR1 SGHNT and CDR2 YYREEE (reference sequence). This CDR3 comprises 14 residues. Between the trimmed V and J ends, which lost 0 bases and 6 bases, there was a span of 13 bases.

The CDR3 DNA reads TGTGCCAGCAGCGGTCCCGGGACTGAGGAGCAGTACTTC. It specifies CASSGPGTEEQYF. V gene TRBV2 combines with J gene TRBJ2-7; weak D call: TRBD2 (6 bases). This CDR3 comprises 13 residues. The V gene lost 6 bases and the J gene lost 7 bases, with 16 bases spanning the gap. Germline CDR1 reads SNHLY; CDR2 reads FYNNEI.

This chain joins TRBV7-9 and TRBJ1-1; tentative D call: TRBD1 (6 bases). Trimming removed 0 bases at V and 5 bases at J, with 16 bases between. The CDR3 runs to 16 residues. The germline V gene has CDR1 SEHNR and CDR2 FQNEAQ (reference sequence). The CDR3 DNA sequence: TGTGCCAGCAGCTTAGCGCTAGCAGGGGAGTTAACTGAAGCTTTCTTT. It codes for CASSLALAGELTEAFF.

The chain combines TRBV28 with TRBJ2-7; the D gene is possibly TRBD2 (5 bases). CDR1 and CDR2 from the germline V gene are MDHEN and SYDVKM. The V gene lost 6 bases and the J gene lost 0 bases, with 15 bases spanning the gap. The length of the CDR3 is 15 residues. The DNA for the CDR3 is TGTGCCAGCAGCCCCCCGGTCCTAGCCTCCTACGAGCAGTACTTC. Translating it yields CASSPPVLASYEQYF.

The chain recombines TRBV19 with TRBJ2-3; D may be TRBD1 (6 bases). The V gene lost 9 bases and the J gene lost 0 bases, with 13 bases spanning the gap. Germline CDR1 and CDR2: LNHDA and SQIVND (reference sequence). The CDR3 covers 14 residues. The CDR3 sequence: CASGTKLSTDTQYF. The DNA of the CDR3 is TGTGCCAGCGGGACAAAACTTAGCACAGATACGCAGTATTTT.

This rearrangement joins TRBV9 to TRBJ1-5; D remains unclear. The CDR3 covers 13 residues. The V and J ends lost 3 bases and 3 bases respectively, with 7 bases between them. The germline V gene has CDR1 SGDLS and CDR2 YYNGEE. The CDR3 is CASSEEYNQPQHF. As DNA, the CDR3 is TGTGCCAGCAGCGAGGAGTACAATCAGCCCCAGCATTTT. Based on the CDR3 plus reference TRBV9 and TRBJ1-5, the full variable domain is DSGVTQTPKHLITATGQRVTLRCSPRSGDLSVYWYQQSLDQGLQFLIQYYNGEERAKGNILERFSAQQFPDLHSELNLSSLELGDSALYFCASSEEYNQPQHFGDGTRLSIL.

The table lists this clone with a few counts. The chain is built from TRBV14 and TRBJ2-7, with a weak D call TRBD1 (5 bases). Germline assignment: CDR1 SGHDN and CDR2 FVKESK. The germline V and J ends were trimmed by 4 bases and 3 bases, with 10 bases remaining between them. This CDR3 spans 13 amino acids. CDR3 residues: CASSPVGRYEQYF. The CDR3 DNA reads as TGTGCCAGCAGCCCGGTGGGGCGCTACGAGCAGTACTTC. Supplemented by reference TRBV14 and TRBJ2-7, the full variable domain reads EAGVTQFPSHSVIEKGQTVTLRCDPISGHDNLYWYRRVMGKEIKFLLHFVKESKQDESGMPNNRFLAERTGGTYSTLKVQPAELEDSGVYFCASSPVGRYEQYFGPGTRLTVT.

The CDR3 spells CASSRQGGTNEKLFF. As DNA, the CDR3 is TGTGCCAGCAGTAGGCAGGGCGGGACTAATGAAAAACTGTTTTTT. This chain uses TRBV2 with TRBJ1-4; a possible D gene is TRBD1 (5 bases). V dropped 5 bases and J dropped 2 bases, with 12 bases sitting between them. Per germline, CDR1 SNHLY and CDR2 FYNNEI. CDR3 length: 15 amino acids.

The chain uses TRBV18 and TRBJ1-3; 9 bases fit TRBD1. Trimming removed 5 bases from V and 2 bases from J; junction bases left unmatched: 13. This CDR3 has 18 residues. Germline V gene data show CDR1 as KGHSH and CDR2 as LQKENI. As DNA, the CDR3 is TGTGCCAGCTCATCACTAGCCGGGACAGGGATGGCTGGAAACACCATATATTTT. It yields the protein CASSSLAGTGMAGNTIYF. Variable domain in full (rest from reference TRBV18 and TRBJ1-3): NAGVMQNPRHLVRRRGQEARLRCSPMKGHSHVYWYRQLPEEGLKFMVYLQKENIIDESGMPKERFSAEFPKEGPSILRIQQVVRGDSAAYFCASSSLAGTGMAGNTIYFGEGSWLTVV.

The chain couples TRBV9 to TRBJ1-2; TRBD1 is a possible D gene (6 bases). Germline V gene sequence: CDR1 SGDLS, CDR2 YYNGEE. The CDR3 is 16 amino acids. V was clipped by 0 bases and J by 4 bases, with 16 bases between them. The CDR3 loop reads CASSVAFSGTSYGYTF. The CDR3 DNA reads TGTGCCAGCAGCGTAGCTTTTAGTGGGACATCCTATGGCTACACCTTC.

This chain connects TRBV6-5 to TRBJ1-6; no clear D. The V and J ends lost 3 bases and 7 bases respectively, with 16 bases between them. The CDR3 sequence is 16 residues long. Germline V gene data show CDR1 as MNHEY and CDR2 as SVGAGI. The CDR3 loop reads CASSYLRAGWNSPLHF. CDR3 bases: TGTGCCAGCAGTTATCTTCGGGCGGGGTGGAATTCACCCCTCCACTTT.

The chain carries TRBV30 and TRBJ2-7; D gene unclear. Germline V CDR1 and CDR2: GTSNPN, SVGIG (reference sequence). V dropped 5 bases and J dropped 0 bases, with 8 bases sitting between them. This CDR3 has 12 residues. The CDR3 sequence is CAWRTVSYEQYF. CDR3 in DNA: TGTGCCTGGCGGACGGTCTCCTACGAGCAGTACTTC. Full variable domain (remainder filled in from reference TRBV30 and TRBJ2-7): SQTIHQWPATLVQPVGSPLSLECTVEGTSNPNLYWYRQAAGRGLQLLFYSVGIGQISSEVPQNLSASRPQDRQFILSSKKLLLSDSGFYLCAWRTVSYEQYFGPGTRLTVT.

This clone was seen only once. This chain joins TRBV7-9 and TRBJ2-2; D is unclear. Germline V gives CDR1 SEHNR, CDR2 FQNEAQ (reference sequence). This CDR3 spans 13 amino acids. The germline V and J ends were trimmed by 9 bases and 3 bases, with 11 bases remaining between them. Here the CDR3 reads CASRLGDTGELFF. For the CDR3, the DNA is TGTGCCAGTCGCTTAGGTGACACCGGGGAGCTGTTTTTT.

The CDR3 here is CAWSVQGTEAFF. The CDR3 bases are TGTGCCTGGAGTGTACAGGGCACTGAAGCTTTCTTT. This chain connects TRBV30 to TRBJ1-1; the D gene is possibly TRBD1 (6 bases). V was cut by 0 bases and J by 4 bases, with 6 bases left in between. The germline CDR1 and CDR2 sequences are GTSNPN and SVGIG (reference sequence). The CDR3 runs to 12 residues.

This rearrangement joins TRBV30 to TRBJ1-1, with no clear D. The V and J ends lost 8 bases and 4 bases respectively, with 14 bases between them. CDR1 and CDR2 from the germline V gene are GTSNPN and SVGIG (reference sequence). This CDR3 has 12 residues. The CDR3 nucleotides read TGTGCCCGGGATACTCGCGGCACTGAAGCTTTCTTT. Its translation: CARDTRGTEAFF.

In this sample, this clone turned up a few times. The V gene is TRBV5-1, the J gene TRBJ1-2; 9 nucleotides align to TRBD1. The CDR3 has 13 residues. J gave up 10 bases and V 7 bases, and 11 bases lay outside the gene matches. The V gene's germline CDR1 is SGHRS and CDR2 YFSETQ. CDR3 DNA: TGCGCCAGCGACTTTGGGACAGGGATTAACTACACCTTC. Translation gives CASDFGTGINYTF.

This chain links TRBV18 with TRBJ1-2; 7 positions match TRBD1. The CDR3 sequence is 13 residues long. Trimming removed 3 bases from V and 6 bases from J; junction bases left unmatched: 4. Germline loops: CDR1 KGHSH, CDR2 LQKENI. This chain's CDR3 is CASSPEQGNGYTF. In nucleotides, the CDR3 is TGTGCCAGCTCACCGGAACAGGGGAATGGCTACACCTTC.

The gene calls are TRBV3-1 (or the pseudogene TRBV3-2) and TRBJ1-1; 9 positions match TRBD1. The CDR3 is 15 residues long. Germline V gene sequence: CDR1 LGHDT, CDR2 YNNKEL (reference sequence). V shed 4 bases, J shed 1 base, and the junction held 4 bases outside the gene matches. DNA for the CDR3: TGTGCCAGCAGCCTAGGGACAGGGAAGAACACTGAAGCTTTCTTT. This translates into CASSLGTGKNTEAFF.

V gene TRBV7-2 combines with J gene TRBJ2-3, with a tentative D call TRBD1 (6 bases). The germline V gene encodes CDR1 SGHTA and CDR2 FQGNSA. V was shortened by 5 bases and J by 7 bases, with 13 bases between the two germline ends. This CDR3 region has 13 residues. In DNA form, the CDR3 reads TGTGCCAGCAGCGCCTTCCGGGACAATACGCAGTATTTT. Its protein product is CASSAFRDNTQYF. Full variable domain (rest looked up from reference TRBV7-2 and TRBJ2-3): GAGVSQSPSNKVTEKGKDVELRCDPISGHTALYWYRQSLGQGLEFLIYFQGNSAPDKSGLPSDRFSAERTGGSVSTLTIQRTQQEDSAVYLCASSAFRDNTQYFGPGTRLTVL.

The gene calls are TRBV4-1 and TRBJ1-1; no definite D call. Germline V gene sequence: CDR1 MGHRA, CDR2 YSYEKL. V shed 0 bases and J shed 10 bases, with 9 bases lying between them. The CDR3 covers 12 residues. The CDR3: CASSQDGITAFF. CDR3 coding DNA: TGCGCCAGCAGCCAAGATGGGATAACAGCTTTCTTT.